The TCR beta chain described here comes from a study of blood T cell repertoires in COVID-19. The repertoire was sequenced with immunoSEQ multiplex PCR; TCRdb's copy has only in-frame clones and lacks some. This sample carries about 240,000 clones, approximately 78% of them seen once, and the ten largest clones take over 7%. V gave up 6 bases and J gave up 3 bases, with 15 bases separating them. This CDR3 comprises 14 residues. Germline V CDR1 and CDR2: MNHEY, SVGEGT. The TCR originated in a woman aged 80 or over with COVID-19, enrolled during active disease. The chain employs TRBV6-2 or TRBV6-3 and TRBJ2-7; D is unresolved. Sequenced sample: peripheral blood. The CDR3 sequence is CASSQPRLYYEQYF. Here the CDR3 DNA reads TGTGCCAGCAGCCAGCCAAGACTTTACTACGAGCAGTACTTC.